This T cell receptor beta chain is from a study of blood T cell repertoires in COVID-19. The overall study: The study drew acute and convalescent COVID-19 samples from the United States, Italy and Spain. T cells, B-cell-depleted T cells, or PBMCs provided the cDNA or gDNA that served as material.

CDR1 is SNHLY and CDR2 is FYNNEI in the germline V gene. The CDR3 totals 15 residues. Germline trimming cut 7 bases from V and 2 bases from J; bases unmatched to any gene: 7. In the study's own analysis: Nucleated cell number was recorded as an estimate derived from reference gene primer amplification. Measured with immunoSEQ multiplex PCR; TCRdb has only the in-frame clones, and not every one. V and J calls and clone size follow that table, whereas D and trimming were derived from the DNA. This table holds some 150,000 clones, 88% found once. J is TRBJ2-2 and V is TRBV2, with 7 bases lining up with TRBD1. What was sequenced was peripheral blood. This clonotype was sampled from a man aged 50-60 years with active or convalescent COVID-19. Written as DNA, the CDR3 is TGTGCCAGCACCGGAGAAGGGGGCAACACCGGGGAGCTGTTTTTT. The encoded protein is CASTGEGGNTGELFF. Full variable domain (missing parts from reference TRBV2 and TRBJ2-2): EPEVTQTPSHQVTQMGQEVILRCVPISNHLYFYWYRQILGQKVEFLVSFYNNEISEKSEIFDDQFSVERPDGSNFTLKIRSTKLEDSAMYFCASTGEGGNTGELFFGEGSRLTVL.